The 22 T cell receptor beta chains given below trace back to one sample, sequenced in a study of blood T cell repertoires in COVID-19. This table comes from immunoSEQ multiplex PCR, and its TCRdb copy is limited to in-frame clones, with some not included. The sample includes about 280,000 clones, 82% of them seen just once. Sequenced input: PBMCs or T cells enriched from blood (not recorded which). The source of these receptors is a man aged 35 to 55 who had been exposed to COVID-19.

A few counts support this clone. The rearrangement links TRBV29-1 to TRBJ2-3; a weak D match, TRBD2 (5 bases). CDR3 length: 11 residues. The V and J ends lost 2 bases and 6 bases respectively, with 6 bases between them. In germline, CDR1 is SQVTM, CDR2 ANQGSEA. The CDR3 protein is CSVEWEDTQYF. CDR3 DNA sequence: TGCAGCGTTGAATGGGAGGATACGCAGTATTTT.

This chain joins TRBV6-5 and TRBJ2-3; TRBD2 matches at 11 bases. The length of the CDR3 is 15 residues. The germline gives CDR1 MNHEY, CDR2 SVGAGI. J gave up 6 bases and V 5 bases, and 7 bases lay outside the gene matches. The CDR3: CASSKLAGVSDTQYF. CDR3 nucleotides: TGTGCCAGCAGTAAACTAGCGGGAGTTTCCGATACGCAGTATTTT.

The chain recombines TRBV11-3 with TRBJ2-2; 7 bases map to TRBD2. The germline V gene has CDR1 SGHNT and CDR2 YENEEA. This CDR3 has 14 amino acids. V lost 3 bases and J lost 7; bases outside the gene matches: 5. The CDR3 sequence is CASSFTSVGGELFF. The DNA for the CDR3 is TGTGCCAGCAGCTTCACTAGCGTAGGCGGGGAGCTGTTTTTT.

This chain links TRBV3-1 (or the pseudogene TRBV3-2) with TRBJ2-2; 15 nucleotides agree with TRBD2. The germline V gene encodes CDR1 LGHDT and CDR2 YNNKEL (reference sequence). The CDR3 contains 17 residues. V was pared by 2 bases and J by 5 bases, with 3 bases of the junction left unmatched. In nucleotides, the CDR3 is TGTGCCAGCAGCCAACCCGGGACTAGCGGGAGGACCGGGGAGCTGTTTTTT. It codes for CASSQPGTSGRTGELFF.

The gene calls are TRBV2 and TRBJ1-6, with D tentatively TRBD1 (5 bases). The germline gives CDR1 SNHLY, CDR2 FYNNEI. The CDR3 is 14 amino acids. V was clipped by 4 bases and J by 10 bases, with 14 bases between them. The CDR3 nucleotides read TGTGCCAGCAGTGGTCTGGCCGGGGGGTCACCCCTCCACTTT. Translation gives CASSGLAGGSPLHF.

The sample holds a few counts of this clone. The chain is built from TRBV29-1 and TRBJ1-3; D unclear. Germline V CDR1 and CDR2: SQVTM, ANQGSEA. V shed 8 bases and J shed 1 base, with 6 bases lying between them. CDR3 length equals 11 residues. This CDR3 reads CSLLSGNTIYF. The CDR3 bases are TGCAGCCTTTTGTCTGGAAACACCATATATTTT.

The chain uses TRBV5-1 and TRBJ2-2; perhaps TRBD2 as D (6 bases). CDR3 size: 15 residues. CDR1 is SGHRS, CDR2 YFSETQ, per germline. Trimming shortened V by 0 bases and J by 3 bases, and 9 bases separated the two germline ends. CDR3 protein: CASSLGPGDTGELFF. The CDR3 DNA reads TGCGCCAGCAGCTTGGGTCCGGGAGACACCGGGGAGCTGTTTTTT.

The V gene is TRBV30, the J gene TRBJ1-5; a weak D match, TRBD1 (6 bases). Per the germline V gene, CDR1 is GTSNPN and CDR2 is SVGIG (reference sequence). V was trimmed by 3 bases and J by 3 bases, leaving 9 bases between them. This CDR3 region has 13 residues. The CDR3 loop is CAWRDSHNQPQHF. As DNA, the CDR3 is TGTGCCTGGAGGGACAGCCACAATCAGCCCCAGCATTTT.

The table lists this clone with a few counts. This chain links TRBV27 with TRBJ1-5; D perhaps matches TRBD1 (6 bases). V gave up 6 bases and J gave up 9 bases, with 21 bases separating them. Germline V gene sequence: CDR1 MNHEY, CDR2 SMNVEV (reference sequence). CDR3 size: 15 residues. The CDR3 spells CASRVTGLEVRPQHF. The CDR3 DNA is TGTGCCAGCAGGGTCACAGGGCTAGAGGTTCGGCCCCAGCATTTT.

This chain connects TRBV5-1 to TRBJ2-5; D is perhaps TRBD2 (5 bases). V shed 4 bases and J shed 4 bases, with 17 bases lying between them. The CDR3 covers 15 residues. CDR1 and CDR2 from the germline V gene are SGHRS and YFSETQ. The CDR3 DNA reads as TGCGCCAGCAGCCCGATCCTCGAGGCGGGAGAGACCCAGTACTTC. Translated, it gives CASSPILEAGETQYF.

The chain has TRBV5-1 and TRBJ1-1; tentative D call: TRBD1 (5 bases). Germline V gene lookup returns CDR1 SGHRS and CDR2 YFSETQ. The V and J ends lost 1 base and 4 bases respectively, with 8 bases between them. This CDR3 contains 13 residues. The CDR3: CASSLTGLTEAFF. In nucleotides, the CDR3 is TGCGCCAGCAGCTTGACAGGTCTCACTGAAGCTTTCTTT.

The gene calls are TRBV24-1 and TRBJ1-5, with unresolved D. This CDR3 contains 16 residues. Germline CDR1 and CDR2: KGHDR and SFDVKD. V lost 9 bases and J 4 bases, leaving 21 bases between the germline ends. CDR3 sequence reads: CATAPGYAEENQPQHF. The CDR3 DNA is TGTGCCACCGCCCCCGGGTATGCCGAAGAGAATCAGCCCCAGCATTTT.

A few counts support this clone. The chain employs TRBV6-5 and TRBJ1-2; TRBD1 agrees at 7 bases. V shed 8 bases, J shed 5 bases, and the junction held 8 bases outside the gene matches. The CDR3 covers 13 residues. CDR1 and CDR2 (germline): MNHEY, SVGAGI. CDR3 DNA: TGTGCCAGCCTAGGACAGGACATATATGGCTACACCTTC. Its translation: CASLGQDIYGYTF.

The chain uses TRBV4-1 and TRBJ2-7; the D gene is possibly TRBD2 (5 bases). The CDR3 has 17 amino acids. The germline V and J ends were trimmed by 0 bases and 1 base, with 16 bases remaining between them. CDR1 MGHRA and CDR2 YSYEKL come from the germline V gene. The CDR3 nucleotides read TGCGCCAGCAGCCAAGATCAGAACCGCCGGGGTTCCTACGAGCAGTACTTC. The encoded protein is CASSQDQNRRGSYEQYF.

The chain carries TRBV2 and TRBJ2-7; D gene uncertain. The length of the CDR3 is 13 residues. The ends were cut back, 6 bases at V and 4 bases at J, with 13 bases in the middle. The germline gives CDR1 SNHLY, CDR2 FYNNEI. DNA for the CDR3: TGTGCCAGCAGAGCCGATGAAATATACGAGCAGTACTTC. Translation: CASRADEIYEQYF.

CDR3 protein: CASSLGMTTNPTTDTQYF. CDR3 nucleotides: TGCGCCAGCAGCTTGGGGATGACGACTAACCCTACCACAGATACGCAGTATTTT. The rearrangement links TRBV5-1 to TRBJ2-3, with a tentative D call TRBD2 (5 bases). The CDR3 is made up of 18 amino acids. Germline loops: CDR1 SGHRS, CDR2 YFSETQ. Trimming took off 0 bases at V and 2 bases at J, with 19 bases between the two ends. Full variable domain (remainder filled in from reference TRBV5-1 and TRBJ2-3): KAGVTQTPRYLIKTRGQQVTLSCSPISGHRSVSWYQQTPGQGLQFLFEYFSETQRNKGNFPGRFSGRQFSNSRSEMNVSTLELGDSALYLCASSLGMTTNPTTDTQYFGPGTRLTVL.

This CDR3 reads CASSSRTMRAGEGNEQFF. For the CDR3, the DNA is TGTGCCAGCAGCTCGCGCACCATGAGAGCGGGAGAGGGGAATGAGCAGTTCTTC. The V and J genes are TRBV11-3 and TRBJ2-1; 8 positions match TRBD2. The CDR3 has 18 amino acids. Germline assignment: CDR1 SGHNT and CDR2 YENEEA. V lost 4 bases to trimming and J lost 7 bases; unmatched junction nucleotides: 18.

The V and J genes are TRBV14 and TRBJ2-5; 12 bases line up with TRBD2. V shed 5 bases, J shed 5 bases, and the junction held 6 bases outside the gene matches. The CDR3 is 15 residues long. Germline V CDR1 and CDR2: SGHDN, FVKESK. CDR3 residues: CASSRTSGIRETQYF. DNA for the CDR3: TGTGCCAGCAGCAGGACTAGCGGGATTCGGGAGACCCAGTACTTC.

This rearrangement joins TRBV12-3 or TRBV12-4 to TRBJ2-3; a weak D match, TRBD2 (6 bases). The CDR3 is 13 amino acids. V was trimmed by 5 bases and J by 10 bases, leaving 16 bases between them. The CDR3 sequence is CASSPVRRDAQYF. CDR3 sequence (DNA): TGTGCCAGCAGTCCAGTACGGCGGGATGCGCAGTATTTT.

The chain employs TRBV29-1 and TRBJ2-1, with D perhaps matching TRBD2 (6 bases). The CDR3 is 16 amino acids. Trimming took off 1 base at V and 5 bases at J, with 18 bases between the two ends. The V gene's germline CDR1 is SQVTM and CDR2 ANQGSEA. DNA for the CDR3: TGCAGCGTTGAAGGACTGTCGGAGGGGCAAAACAATGAGCAGTTCTTC. Amino acids: CSVEGLSEGQNNEQFF.

This clone showed up just once. CDR3 DNA sequence: TGTGCCAGCAGCGCCGATCAGGGGAGCTCCTACAATGAGCAGTTCTTC. Protein: CASSADQGSSYNEQFF. The chain has TRBV7-6 and TRBJ2-1, with D maybe TRBD1 (6 bases). The CDR3 covers 16 residues. The germline V gene encodes CDR1 SGHVS and CDR2 FNYEAQ. Between the trimmed V and J ends, which lost 5 bases and 0 bases, there was a span of 14 bases.

This chain links TRBV5-6 with TRBJ2-7; D ambiguous. The CDR3 contains 14 residues. Germline CDR1 is SGHDT and CDR2 is YYEEEE. The ends were cut back, 0 bases at V and 2 bases at J, with 9 bases in the middle. The CDR3, as DNA: TGTGCCAGCAGCTTGGGTCCCGAGACCTACGAGCAGTACTTC. The encoded protein is CASSLGPETYEQYF.